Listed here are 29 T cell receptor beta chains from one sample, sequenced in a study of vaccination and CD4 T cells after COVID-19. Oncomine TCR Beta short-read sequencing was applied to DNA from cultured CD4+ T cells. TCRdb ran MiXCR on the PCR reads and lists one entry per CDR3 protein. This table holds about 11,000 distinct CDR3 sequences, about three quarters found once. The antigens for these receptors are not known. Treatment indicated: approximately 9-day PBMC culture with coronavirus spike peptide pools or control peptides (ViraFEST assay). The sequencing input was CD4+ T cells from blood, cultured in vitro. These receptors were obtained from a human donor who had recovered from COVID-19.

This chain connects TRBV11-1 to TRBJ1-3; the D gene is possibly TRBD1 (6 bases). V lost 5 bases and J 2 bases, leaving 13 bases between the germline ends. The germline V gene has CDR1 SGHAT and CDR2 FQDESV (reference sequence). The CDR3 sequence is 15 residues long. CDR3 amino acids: CASSAAQGTGNTIYF. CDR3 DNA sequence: TGTGCCAGCAGCGCAGCACAGGGAACTGGAAACACCATATATTTT.

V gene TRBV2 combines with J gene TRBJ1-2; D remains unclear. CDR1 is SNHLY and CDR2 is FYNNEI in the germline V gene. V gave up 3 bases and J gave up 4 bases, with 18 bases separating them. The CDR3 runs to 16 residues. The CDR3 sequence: CASSEGQPGGGYGYTF. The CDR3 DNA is TGTGCCAGCAGTGAGGGTCAGCCCGGTGGTGGCTATGGCTACACCTTC.

The CDR3 sequence: CATSISGPGANVLTF. CDR3 nucleotide sequence: TGTGCCACCAGTATATCCGGACCTGGGGCCAACGTCCTGACTTTC. The chain carries TRBV24-1 and TRBJ2-6; D gene uncertain. V was clipped by 6 bases and J by 2 bases, with 10 bases between them. This CDR3 region has 15 residues. Germline V gene sequence: CDR1 KGHDR, CDR2 SFDVKD.

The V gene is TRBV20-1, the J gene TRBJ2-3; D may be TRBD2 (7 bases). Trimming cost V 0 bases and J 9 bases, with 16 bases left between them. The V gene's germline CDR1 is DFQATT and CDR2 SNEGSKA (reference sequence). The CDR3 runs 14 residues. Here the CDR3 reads CSARERGGSGTQYF. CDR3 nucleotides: TGCAGTGCTAGAGAGCGCGGGGGCTCAGGGACGCAGTATTTT.

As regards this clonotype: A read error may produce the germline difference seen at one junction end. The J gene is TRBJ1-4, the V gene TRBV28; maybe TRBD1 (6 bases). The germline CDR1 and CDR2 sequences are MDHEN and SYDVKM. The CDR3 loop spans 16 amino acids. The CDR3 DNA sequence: TGTGCCAGCAGTCTACTAGGGACATCCACTAATGACAAACTGTTTTTT. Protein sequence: CASSLLGTSTNDKLFF.

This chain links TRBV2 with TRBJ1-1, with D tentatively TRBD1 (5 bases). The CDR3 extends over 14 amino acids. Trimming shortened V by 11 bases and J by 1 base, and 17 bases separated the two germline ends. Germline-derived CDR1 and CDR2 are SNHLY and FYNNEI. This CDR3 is CAVGRGSRNTEAFF. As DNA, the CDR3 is TGTGCCGTAGGAAGGGGAAGCAGGAACACTGAAGCTTTCTTT.

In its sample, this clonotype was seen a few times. The CDR3 here is CASPPGGTEAFF. The CDR3 DNA sequence: TGTGCCAGCCCCCCTGGTGGGACTGAAGCTTTCTTT. The gene calls are TRBV2 and TRBJ1-1; D is ambiguous. CDR3 size: 12 residues. Germline V gives CDR1 SNHLY, CDR2 FYNNEI. V was shortened by 8 bases and J by 5 bases, with 12 bases between the two germline ends. The full variable domain, completed using reference TRBV2 and TRBJ1-1, is EPEVTQTPSHQVTQMGQEVILRCVPISNHLYFYWYRQILGQKVEFLVSFYNNEISEKSEIFDDQFSVERPDGSNFTLKIRSTKLEDSAMYFCASPPGGTEAFFGQGTRLTVV.

CDR3 DNA sequence: TGCGCCAGCAGCTTGGAACAGGGGTCAGGAAAGACCCAGTACTTC. Translation gives CASSLEQGSGKTQYF. The chain combines TRBV5-1 with TRBJ2-5; 7 bases fit TRBD1. The germline gives CDR1 SGHRS, CDR2 YFSETQ. This CDR3 contains 15 residues. Germline trimming cut 0 bases from V and 6 bases from J; bases unmatched to any gene: 8.

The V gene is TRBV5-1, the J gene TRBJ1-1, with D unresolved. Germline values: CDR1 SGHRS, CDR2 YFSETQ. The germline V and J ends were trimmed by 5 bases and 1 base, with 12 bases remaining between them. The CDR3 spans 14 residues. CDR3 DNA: TGCGCCAGCAGACCGGCGGGGTCGAACACTGAAGCTTTCTTT. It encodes CASRPAGSNTEAFF.

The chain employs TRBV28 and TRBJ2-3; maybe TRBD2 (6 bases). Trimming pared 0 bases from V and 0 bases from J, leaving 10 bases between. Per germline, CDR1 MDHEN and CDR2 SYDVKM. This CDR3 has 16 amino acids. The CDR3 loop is CASSLWGGTSTDTQYF. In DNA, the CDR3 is TGTGCCAGCAGTTTATGGGGGGGAACTAGCACAGATACGCAGTATTTT.

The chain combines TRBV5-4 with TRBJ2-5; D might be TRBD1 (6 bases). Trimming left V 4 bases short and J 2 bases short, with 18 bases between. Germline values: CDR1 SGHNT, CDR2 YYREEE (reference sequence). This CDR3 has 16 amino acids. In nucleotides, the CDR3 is TGTGCCAGCAGCGCTTCGACAGGCTTTACTCAAGAGACCCAGTACTTC. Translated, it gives CASSASTGFTQETQYF.

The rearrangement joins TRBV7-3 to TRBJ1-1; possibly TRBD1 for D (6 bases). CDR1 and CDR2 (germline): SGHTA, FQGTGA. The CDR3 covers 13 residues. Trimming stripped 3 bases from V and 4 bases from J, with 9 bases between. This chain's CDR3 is CASSFTGLTEAFF. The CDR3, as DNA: TGTGCCAGCAGCTTCACAGGGCTCACTGAAGCTTTCTTT.

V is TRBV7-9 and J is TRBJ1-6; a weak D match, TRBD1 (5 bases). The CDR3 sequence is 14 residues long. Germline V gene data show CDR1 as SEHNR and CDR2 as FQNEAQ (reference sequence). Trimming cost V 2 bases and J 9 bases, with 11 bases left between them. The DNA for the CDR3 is TGTGCCAGCAGCTTACTCGGGGGTGGTTCACCCCTCCACTTT. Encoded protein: CASSLLGGGSPLHF. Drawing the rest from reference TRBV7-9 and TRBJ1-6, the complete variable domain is DTGVSQNPRHKITKRGQNVTFRCDPISEHNRLYWYRQTLGQGPEFLTYFQNEAQLEKSRLLSDRFSAERPKGSFSTLEIQRTEQGDSAMYLCASSLLGGGSPLHFGNGTRLTVT.

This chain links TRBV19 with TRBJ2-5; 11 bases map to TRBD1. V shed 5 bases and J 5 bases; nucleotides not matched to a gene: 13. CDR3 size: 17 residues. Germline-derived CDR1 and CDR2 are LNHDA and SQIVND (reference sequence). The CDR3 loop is CASSGDRGTPLGETQYF. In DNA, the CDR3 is TGTGCCAGTAGTGGGGACAGGGGGACCCCCTTAGGGGAGACCCAGTACTTC. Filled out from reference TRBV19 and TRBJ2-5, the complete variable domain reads DGGITQSPKYLFRKEGQNVTLSCEQNLNHDAMYWYRQDPGQGLRLIYYSQIVNDFQKGDIAEGYSVSREKKESFPLTVTSAQKNPTAFYLCASSGDRGTPLGETQYFGPGTRLLVL.

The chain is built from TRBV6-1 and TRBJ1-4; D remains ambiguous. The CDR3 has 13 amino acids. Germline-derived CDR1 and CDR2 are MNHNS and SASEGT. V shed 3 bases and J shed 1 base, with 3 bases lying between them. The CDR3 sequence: CASSDQTNEKLFF. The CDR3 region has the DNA TGTGCCAGCAGTGACCAAACTAATGAAAAACTGTTTTTT.

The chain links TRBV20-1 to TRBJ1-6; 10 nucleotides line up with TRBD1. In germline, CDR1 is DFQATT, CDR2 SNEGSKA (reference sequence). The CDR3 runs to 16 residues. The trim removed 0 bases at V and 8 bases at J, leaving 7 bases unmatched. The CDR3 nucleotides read TGCAGTGCTAGAGACTGGGACAGGGGTAAAGATTCACCCCTCCACTTT. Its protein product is CSARDWDRGKDSPLHF.

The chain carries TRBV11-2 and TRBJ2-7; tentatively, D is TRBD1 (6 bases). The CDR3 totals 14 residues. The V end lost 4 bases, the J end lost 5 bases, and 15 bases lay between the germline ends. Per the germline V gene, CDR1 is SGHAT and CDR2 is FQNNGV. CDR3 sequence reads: CASSWYRVSNEQYF. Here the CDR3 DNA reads TGTGCCAGCAGCTGGTACAGGGTATCCAACGAGCAGTACTTC.

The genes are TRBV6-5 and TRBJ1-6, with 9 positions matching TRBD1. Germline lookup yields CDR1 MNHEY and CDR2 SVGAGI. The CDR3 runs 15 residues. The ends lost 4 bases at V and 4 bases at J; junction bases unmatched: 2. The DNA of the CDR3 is TGTGCCAGCAGTTTGGGACAGGGTTATAATTCACCCCTCCACTTT. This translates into CASSLGQGYNSPLHF.

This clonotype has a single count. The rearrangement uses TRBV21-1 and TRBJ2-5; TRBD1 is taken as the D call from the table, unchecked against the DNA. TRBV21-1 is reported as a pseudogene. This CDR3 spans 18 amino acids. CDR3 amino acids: CASNPLGRGTGEQETQYF. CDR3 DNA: TGTGCCAGCAACCCCTTGGGGCGCGGGACAGGGGAACAAGAGACCCAGTACTTC.

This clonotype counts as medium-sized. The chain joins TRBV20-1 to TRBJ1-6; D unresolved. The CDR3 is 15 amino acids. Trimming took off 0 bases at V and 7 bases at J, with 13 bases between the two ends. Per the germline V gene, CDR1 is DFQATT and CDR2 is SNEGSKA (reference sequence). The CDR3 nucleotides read TGCAGTGCTAGAGATGCCCAAGGATCCAATTCACCCCTCCACTTT. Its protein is CSARDAQGSNSPLHF.

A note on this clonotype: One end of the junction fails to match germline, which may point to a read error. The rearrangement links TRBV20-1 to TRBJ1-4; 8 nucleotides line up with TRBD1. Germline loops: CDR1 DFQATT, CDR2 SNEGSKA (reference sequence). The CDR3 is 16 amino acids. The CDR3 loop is CSVRQGRGATNEKLFF. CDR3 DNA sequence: TGCAGTGTTAGACAGGGGAGAGGGGCAACTAATGAAAAACTGTTTTTT.

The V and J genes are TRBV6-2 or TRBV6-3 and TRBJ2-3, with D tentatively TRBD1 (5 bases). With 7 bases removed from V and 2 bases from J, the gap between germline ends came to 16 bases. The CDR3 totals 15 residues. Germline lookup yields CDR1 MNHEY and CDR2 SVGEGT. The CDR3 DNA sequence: TGTGCCAGCACCGATTCAGGGTTCGACACAGATACGCAGTATTTT. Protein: CASTDSGFDTDTQYF.

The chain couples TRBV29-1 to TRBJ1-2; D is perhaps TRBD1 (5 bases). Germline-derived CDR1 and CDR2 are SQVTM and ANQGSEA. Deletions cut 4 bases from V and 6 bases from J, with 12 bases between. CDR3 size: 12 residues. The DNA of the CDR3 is TGCAGCGTTGGCATGGGGCGCGATGGCTACACCTTC. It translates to CSVGMGRDGYTF.

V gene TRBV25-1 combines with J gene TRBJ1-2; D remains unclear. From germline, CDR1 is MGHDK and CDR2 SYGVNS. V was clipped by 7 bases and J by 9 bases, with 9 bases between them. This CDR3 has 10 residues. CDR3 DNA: TGTGCCAGCAAGGAGGGCTGCTACACCTTC. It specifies CASKEGCYTF.

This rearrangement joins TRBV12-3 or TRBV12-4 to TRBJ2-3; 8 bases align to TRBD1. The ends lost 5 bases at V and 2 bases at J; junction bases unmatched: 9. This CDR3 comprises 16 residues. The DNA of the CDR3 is TGTGCCAGCAGTCGCTGGACAGGGACCATCACAGATACGCAGTATTTT. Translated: CASSRWTGTITDTQYF.

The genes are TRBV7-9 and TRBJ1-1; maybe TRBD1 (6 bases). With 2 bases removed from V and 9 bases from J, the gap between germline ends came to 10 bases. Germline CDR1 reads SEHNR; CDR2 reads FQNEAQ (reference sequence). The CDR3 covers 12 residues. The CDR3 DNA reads TGTGCCAGCAGCTTAACGGGGGCGCAAGCTTTCTTT. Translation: CASSLTGAQAFF.

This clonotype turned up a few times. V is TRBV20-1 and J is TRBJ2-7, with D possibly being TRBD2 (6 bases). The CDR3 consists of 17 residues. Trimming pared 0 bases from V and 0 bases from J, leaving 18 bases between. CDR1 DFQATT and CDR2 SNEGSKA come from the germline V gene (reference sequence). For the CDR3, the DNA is TGCAGTGCTAGAGATTCAGGGTCCGGGAGAAGCTCCTACGAGCAGTACTTC. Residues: CSARDSGSGRSSYEQYF.

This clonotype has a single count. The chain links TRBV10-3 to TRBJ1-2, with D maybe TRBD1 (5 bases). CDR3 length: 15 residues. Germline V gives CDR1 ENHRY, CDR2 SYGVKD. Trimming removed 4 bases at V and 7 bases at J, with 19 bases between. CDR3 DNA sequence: TGTGCCATCAGTGTGGGGGACGTCGGGAAGTCTGGCTACACCTTC. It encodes CAISVGDVGKSGYTF.

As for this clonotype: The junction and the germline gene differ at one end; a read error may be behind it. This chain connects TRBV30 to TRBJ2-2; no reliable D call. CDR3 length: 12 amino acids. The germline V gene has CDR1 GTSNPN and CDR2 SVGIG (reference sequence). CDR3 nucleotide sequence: TGTACCTGGAGTATTGTCACCGGGGAGCTGTTTTTT. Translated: CTWSIVTGELFF.